Presented here are 8 T cell receptor beta chains from one specimen sequenced in a study of blood T cells in healthy people across ages. PCR was performed a second time for 7 to 11 cycles using a sample-barcoded 5' primer and a J-beta primer mix. TCRdb processed the 5' RACE reads anew with MiXCR; each CDR3 protein has one entry. The sample contains about 1 million distinct CDR3 sequences, 35% to 50% of which appear only once. Material: blood. These receptors all stem from a woman aged 60-75 years in good health.

This clonotype has only a few counts. This rearrangement joins TRBV27 to TRBJ2-1; tentative D call: TRBD1 (5 bases). This CDR3 contains 15 residues. V was cut by 0 bases and J by 5 bases, with 11 bases left in between. Germline V gene sequence: CDR1 MNHEY, CDR2 SMNVEV (reference sequence). The CDR3 region has the DNA TGTGCCAGCAGTTTATCGGGTGGGGCACACAATGAGCAGTTCTTC. Protein product: CASSLSGGAHNEQFF.

Concerning this clonotype: At one end the junction does not follow the germline gene, possibly because of a read error. J is TRBJ2-1 and V is TRBV5-1, with no clear D. Germline values: CDR1 SGHRS, CDR2 YFSETQ. The CDR3 totals 16 residues. Written as DNA, the CDR3 is TGCGTCAGCAGCCAAGGGTCGTATAGCTCCTACAATGAGCAGTTCTTC. Amino acids: CVSSQGSYSSYNEQFF.

V usage is TRBV6-1 and J usage is TRBJ2-5; 15 nucleotides line up with TRBD2. The germline gives CDR1 MNHNS, CDR2 SASEGT. Trimming at V came to 6 bases and at J to 5 bases, leaving 10 bases not matched to a gene. This CDR3 contains 17 residues. The DNA for the CDR3 is TGTGCCAGCAGCACGGGACTAGCGGGAGGTTTCGGGGAGACCCAGTACTTC. It encodes CASSTGLAGGFGETQYF.

The chain uses TRBV4-3 and TRBJ2-3, with D hard to call. CDR3 length: 16 amino acids. Germline V gene sequence: CDR1 LGHNA, CDR2 YSLEER. The germline V and J ends were trimmed by 1 base and 0 bases, with 11 bases remaining between them. Written as DNA, the CDR3 is TGCGCCAGCAGCCAAGTAACGGGTCCTAGCACAGATACGCAGTATTTT. Translation: CASSQVTGPSTDTQYF.

As for this clonotype: Sequence at one end of the junction differs from germline and may be a read error. This chain uses TRBV27 with TRBJ2-3, with TRBD1 matching 10 bases. Germline CDR1 and CDR2: MNHEY and SMNVEV (reference sequence). The CDR3 runs 16 residues. This CDR3 is CASSQDRGLGTDTQYF. As DNA, the CDR3 is TGTGCCAGCAGCCAAGACAGGGGGCTGGGCACGGATACGCAGTATTTT.

This rearrangement joins TRBV27 to TRBJ2-7; D may match TRBD1 or TRBD2 (5 bases each). Per the germline V gene, CDR1 is MNHEY and CDR2 is SMNVEV (reference sequence). The CDR3 is 14 amino acids. Trimming removed 2 bases at V and 7 bases at J, with 15 bases between. Here the CDR3 reads CASSLRADWGEQYF. The CDR3 region has the DNA TGTGCCAGCAGTTTAAGGGCGGACTGGGGGGAGCAGTACTTC.

This clonotype was seen only a few times. The genes are TRBV7-2 and TRBJ2-1; 10 bases are shared with TRBD2. The CDR3 is 16 amino acids. Trimming took 5 bases from V and 8 from J; bases not matched to a gene: 12. The germline V gene has CDR1 SGHTA and CDR2 FQGNSA. The CDR3 reads CASSPHPAGGPYEQFF. The DNA of the CDR3 is TGTGCCAGCAGCCCACACCCAGCGGGAGGGCCCTATGAGCAGTTCTTC.

The chain combines TRBV28 with TRBJ2-5; D unclear. In germline, CDR1 is MDHEN, CDR2 SYDVKM. The CDR3 runs to 14 residues. Trimming took 5 bases from V and 2 from J, leaving 12 bases between them. The CDR3 reads CASSLSNGQETQYF. CDR3 sequence (DNA): TGTGCCAGCAGTCTTTCTAATGGACAAGAGACCCAGTACTTC. Full variable domain (remainder filled in from reference TRBV28 and TRBJ2-5): DVKVTQSSRYLVKRTGEKVFLECVQDMDHENMFWYRQDPGLGLRLIYFSYDVKMKEKGDIPEGYSVSREKKERFSLILESASTNQTSMYLCASSLSNGQETQYFGPGTRLLVL.